What follows is one TCR beta chain and its context. No antigen is known for it. From germline, CDR1 is GTSNPN and CDR2 SVGIG (reference sequence). Trimming stripped 3 bases from V and 1 base from J, with 18 bases between. CDR3 length equals 17 residues. The sample comes from a study of cytomegalovirus exposure and HLA in healthy donors. The PCR ran on 60 Vbeta and 13 Jbeta primers. TCRdb's copy holds only in-frame clones and misses some; the assay was immunoSEQ multiplex PCR. Of 130,000 to 150,000 clones listed, over 70% are singletons. Likely unrecorded immune exposures existed in these nominally healthy donors. Study-wide points: In most subjects, TCR beta sequences reportedly gave accurate predictions of HLA-A and HLA-B alleles. Later analysis showed TCR association rates varying by HLA locus, highest for DRB1 and lowest for HLA-C. There was a cluster of highly shared sequence variants that was likely a sequencing artifact.

Source material: PBMCs. The source of this sequence is a middle-aged woman in good health and CMV-seropositive. This chain links TRBV30 with TRBJ2-2; D might be TRBD1 (6 bases). Here the CDR3 reads CAWRALVWGRNTGELFF. In DNA, the CDR3 is TGTGCCTGGAGGGCCCTTGTGTGGGGGCGGAACACCGGGGAGCTGTTTTTT. Full variable domain (rest looked up from reference TRBV30 and TRBJ2-2): SQTIHQWPATLVQPVGSPLSLECTVEGTSNPNLYWYRQAAGRGLQLLFYSVGIGQISSEVPQNLSASRPQDRQFILSSKKLLLSDSGFYLCAWRALVWGRNTGELFFGEGSRLTVL.